The 21 T cell receptor beta chains listed next were all sequenced from one sample in a study of post-analysis software for immune sequencing data. Carried by the TCR beta cDNA libraries were unique molecular identifiers. TCRdb fed the PCR reads into MiXCR, producing one record per CDR3 protein. The sample shows about 770,000 distinct CDR3 sequences, more than 45% of them seen only once. Antigen specificity for these receptors is unknown. General study points: Patients carried roughly 5 TRBV segments more frequently than controls did, and TRBV5-6, TRBV5-1 and TRBV20-1 were among them.

The sequenced sample consisted of blood. All receptors derive from a girl aged 10-17 years with multiple sclerosis.

The sample holds a few counts of this clonotype. This rearrangement joins TRBV25-1 to TRBJ2-5; D uncertain. The J call is doubtful: the DNA matches TRBJ2-7 better. The germline CDR1 and CDR2 sequences are MGHDK and SYGVNS. The CDR3 spans 15 residues. CDR3 region: CASSDLYTMRDEQYF. Written as DNA, the CDR3 is TGTGCCAGCAGTGATCTCTACACGATGAGAGACGAGCAGTACTTC.

The gene calls are TRBV29-1 and TRBJ1-2, with a weak D call TRBD1 (5 bases). The CDR3 consists of 14 residues. Germline CDR1 and CDR2: SQVTM and ANQGSEA. V shed 6 bases and J shed 4 bases, with 18 bases lying between them. CDR3 coding DNA: TGCAGCGTCTATGGGACTCAGAGGCCCTATGGCTACACCTTC. This encodes CSVYGTQRPYGYTF.

In its sample, this clonotype was seen many times. This chain uses TRBV20-1 with TRBJ2-7, with 13 bases lining up with TRBD2. Unmatched junction bases numbered 4, after V lost 3 bases and J lost 2 bases. The length of the CDR3 is 15 residues. CDR1 and CDR2 from the germline V gene are DFQATT and SNEGSKA (reference sequence). This CDR3 reads CSARTLAGGPYEQYF. The CDR3 nucleotides are TGCAGTGCTAGGACACTAGCGGGAGGGCCCTACGAGCAGTACTTC.

This clonotype has more than one count but fewer than ten. The chain combines TRBV20-1 with TRBJ2-7, with 11 bases fitting TRBD1. Trimming removed 6 bases from V and 0 bases from J; junction bases left unmatched: 13. The CDR3 has 17 residues. From germline, CDR1 is DFQATT and CDR2 SNEGSKA (reference sequence). The chain's CDR3 is CSAPTGTGGFPSYEQYF. DNA for the CDR3: TGCAGTGCCCCGACGGGGACAGGGGGATTTCCCTCCTACGAGCAGTACTTC.

As concerns this clonotype: One end of the junction is discordant with germline, which a read error may explain. The J gene is TRBJ2-5, the V gene TRBV11-2; D remains unclear. Per the germline V gene, CDR1 is SGHAT and CDR2 is FQNNGV. CDR3 length: 17 amino acids. CDR3 in amino acids: CASSLRPLVPYQEAQYF. The CDR3 nucleotides read TGTGCCAGCAGCCTAAGGCCACTCGTCCCGTACCAAGAGGCCCAGTACTTC. Variable domain in full (rest from reference TRBV11-2 and TRBJ2-5): EAGVAQSPRYKIIEKRQSVAFWCNPISGHATLYWYQQILGQGPKLLIQFQNNGVVDDSQLPKDRFSAERLKGVDSTLKIQPAKLEDSAVYLCASSLRPLVPYQEAQYFGPGTRLLVL.

The rearrangement joins TRBV20-1 to TRBJ2-3; 11 positions match TRBD2. Unmatched junction bases numbered 22, after V lost 3 bases and J lost 2 bases. The length of the CDR3 is 21 residues. Germline CDR1 DFQATT, CDR2 SNEGSKA (reference sequence). This CDR3 reads CSARVDWSSGRSTQDTDTQYF. The CDR3 region has the DNA TGCAGTGCTAGGGTTGACTGGTCTAGCGGGAGGAGTACCCAGGACACAGATACGCAGTATTTT.

DNA of the CDR3: TGTGCCAGCAGCTCCGCCGGGACAGGGAGCTCGGATCCCAACGTCCTGACTTTC. It is translated as CASSSAGTGSSDPNVLTF. The rearrangement links TRBV7-9 to TRBJ2-6; 9 bases match TRBD1. The ends lost 4 bases at V and 8 bases at J; junction bases unmatched: 15. The CDR3 length is 18 residues. CDR1 is SEHNR and CDR2 is FQNEAQ in the germline V gene (reference sequence).

This clonotype was seen only a few times. The genes are TRBV5-1 and TRBJ2-5, with D unresolved. Trimming pared 0 bases from V and 11 bases from J, leaving 20 bases between. Germline V CDR1 and CDR2: SGHRS, YFSETQ. The CDR3 totals 15 residues. CDR3 amino acids: CASSLELSIGVEQYF. As DNA, the CDR3 is TGCGCCAGCAGCTTGGAGCTATCAATAGGAGTGGAGCAGTACTTC. Full variable domain (outside the CDR3, taken from reference TRBV5-1 and TRBJ2-5): KAGVTQTPRYLIKTRGQQVTLSCSPISGHRSVSWYQQTPGQGLQFLFEYFSETQRNKGNFPGRFSGRQFSNSRSEMNVSTLELGDSALYLCASSLELSIGVEQYFGPGTRLLVL.

This rearrangement joins TRBV4-2 to TRBJ1-4; the D gene is possibly TRBD1 (5 bases). Trimming stripped 0 bases from V and 5 bases from J, with 10 bases between. CDR3 length: 15 residues. The germline V gene encodes CDR1 LGHNA and CDR2 YNFKEQ. For the CDR3, the DNA is TGTGCCAGCAGCCAAGAAAGGGGACGAAATGAAAAACTGTTTTTT. This codes for CASSQERGRNEKLFF.

This clonotype was found a few times. This chain joins TRBV6-5 and TRBJ1-1; no firm D call. From germline, CDR1 is MNHEY and CDR2 SVGAGI. V was cut by 6 bases and J by 0 bases, with 11 bases left in between. The CDR3 contains 14 residues. CDR3 in amino acids: CASRAGGLNTEAFF. CDR3 DNA sequence: TGTGCCAGCAGAGCCGGAGGGCTGAACACTGAAGCTTTCTTT.

The V and J genes are TRBV5-1 and TRBJ2-4; 9 nucleotides align to TRBD1. Near its end, the DNA agrees better with TRBJ2-7, so the J call may be wrong. This CDR3 has 16 residues. CDR1 is SGHRS and CDR2 is YFSETQ in the germline V gene. The CDR3 region is CASSPWGGQGIHEQYF. CDR3 nucleotides: TGCGCCAGCAGCCCTTGGGGGGGACAGGGAATCCACGAGCAGTACTTC.

The table lists this clonotype with a few counts. The chain combines TRBV6-2 or TRBV6-3 with TRBJ2-1; unclear D gene. CDR3 length: 15 residues. CDR1 is MNHEY and CDR2 is SVGEGT in the germline V gene. V was clipped by 4 bases and J by 10 bases, with 20 bases between them. This chain's CDR3 is CASSSSRNPAREQFF. For the CDR3, the DNA is TGTGCCAGCAGTTCCTCAAGGAATCCAGCCAGGGAGCAGTTCTTC.

The chain couples TRBV12-3 or TRBV12-4 to TRBJ2-3, with 15 bases identical to TRBD2. CDR3 length: 17 amino acids. V dropped 3 bases and J dropped 0; count of bases not matched to a gene: 1. CDR3: CASSLGTSGGSTDTQYF. The CDR3 DNA follows: TGTGCCAGCAGTTTGGGGACTAGCGGGGGGAGCACAGATACGCAGTATTTT.

V usage is TRBV29-1 and J usage is TRBJ2-1; 7 bases align to TRBD2. V dropped 5 bases and J dropped 6; count of bases not matched to a gene: 13. CDR1 is SQVTM and CDR2 is ANQGSEA in the germline V gene. The length of the CDR3 is 15 residues. CDR3 bases: TGCAGCGTTTGGGCCCTCCGGACTAGTGTCAATGAGCAGTTCTTC. This encodes CSVWALRTSVNEQFF.

The chain recombines TRBV3-1 with TRBJ1-5, with D unresolved. With 1 base removed from V and 5 bases from J, the gap between germline ends came to 6 bases. The CDR3 loop spans 13 amino acids. Germline V gene data show CDR1 as LGHDT and CDR2 as YNNKEL (reference sequence). CDR3 residues: CASSQVPDQPQHF. The CDR3 region has the DNA TGTGCCAGCAGCCAAGTTCCGGATCAGCCCCAGCATTTT. The full variable domain, in which reference TRBV3-1 and TRBJ1-5 provide the parts outside the CDR3, is DTAVSQTPKYLVTQMGNDKSIKCEQNLGHDTMYWYKQDSKKFLKIMFSYNNKELIINETVPNRFSPKSPDKAHLNLHINSLELGDSAVYFCASSQVPDQPQHFGDGTRLSIL.

This chain uses TRBV6-5 with TRBJ2-6; 7 bases agree with TRBD1. The trim removed 4 bases at V and 2 bases at J, leaving 11 bases unmatched. Germline V gives CDR1 MNHEY, CDR2 SVGAGI. The CDR3 totals 18 residues. The CDR3 here is CASSFVTGSSPGANVLTF. The CDR3 nucleotides are TGTGCCAGCAGTTTCGTGACAGGGTCATCTCCTGGGGCCAACGTCCTGACTTTC.

This clonotype was seen a few times. The V and J genes are TRBV20-1 and TRBJ2-5; D ambiguous. The CDR3 sequence is 11 residues long. V was trimmed by 3 bases and J by 5 bases, leaving 7 bases between them. CDR1 and CDR2 from the germline V gene are DFQATT and SNEGSKA (reference sequence). The CDR3 sequence is CSASPSETQYF. Here the CDR3 DNA reads TGCAGTGCTAGTCCTTCGGAGACCCAGTACTTC.

This clonotype occurred a few times. The chain recombines TRBV20-1 with TRBJ1-5, with TRBD1 as a possible D gene (6 bases). Trimming removed 0 bases at V and 4 bases at J, with 16 bases between. The CDR3 is 16 residues long. Germline values: CDR1 DFQATT, CDR2 SNEGSKA (reference sequence). As DNA, the CDR3 is TGCAGTGCTAGAGATCTCTCCCCAGGGGATAATCAGCCCCAGCATTTT. Translating it yields CSARDLSPGDNQPQHF.

In its sample, this clonotype was seen a few times. This chain joins TRBV12-3 or TRBV12-4 and TRBJ2-3, with 8 bases lining up with TRBD1. V gave up 6 bases and J gave up 5 bases; unmatched junction bases: 4. CDR3 size: 13 residues. Written as DNA, the CDR3 is TGTGCCAGCAGCCCGGACAGGGAAGATACGCAGTATTTT. It translates to CASSPDREDTQYF.

The rearrangement joins TRBV29-1 to TRBJ2-5, with D possibly TRBD1 on 6 matching bases. Trimming shortened V by 2 bases and J by 5 bases, and 15 bases separated the two germline ends. Germline values: CDR1 SQVTM, CDR2 ANQGSEA. The CDR3 length is 14 residues. The DNA of the CDR3 is TGCAGCGTTGAATATGGGGGCCCCATGGAGACCCAGTACTTC. Translating it yields CSVEYGGPMETQYF.

This clonotype was counted only a few times. V gene TRBV9 combines with J gene TRBJ2-5, with 12 nucleotides matching TRBD2. CDR3 length: 16 amino acids. The germline V gene encodes CDR1 SGDLS and CDR2 YYNGEE. After removal of 4 bases from V and 4 bases from J, the junction contained 8 bases not matched to a gene. The CDR3 nucleotides read TGTGCCAGCAGCCTTGGACTAGCGGGAAGTGGAGAGACCCAGTACTTC. It translates to CASSLGLAGSGETQYF.